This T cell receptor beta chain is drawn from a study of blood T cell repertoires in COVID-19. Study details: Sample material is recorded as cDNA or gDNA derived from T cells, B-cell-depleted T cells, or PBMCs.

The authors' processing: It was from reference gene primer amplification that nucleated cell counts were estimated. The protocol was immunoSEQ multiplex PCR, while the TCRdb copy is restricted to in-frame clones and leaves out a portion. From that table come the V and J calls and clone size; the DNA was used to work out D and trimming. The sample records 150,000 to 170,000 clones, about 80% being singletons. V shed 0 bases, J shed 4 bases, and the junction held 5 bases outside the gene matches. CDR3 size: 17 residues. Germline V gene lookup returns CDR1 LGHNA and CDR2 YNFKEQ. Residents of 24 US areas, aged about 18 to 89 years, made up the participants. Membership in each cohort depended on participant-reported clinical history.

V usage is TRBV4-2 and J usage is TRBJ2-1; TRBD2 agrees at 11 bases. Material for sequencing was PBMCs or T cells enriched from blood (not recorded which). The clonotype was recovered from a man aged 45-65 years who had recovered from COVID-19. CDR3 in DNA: TGTGCCAGCAGCCAAGAGGTAGCGGGGGGGCGGTACAATGAGCAGTTCTTC. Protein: CASSQEVAGGRYNEQFF.